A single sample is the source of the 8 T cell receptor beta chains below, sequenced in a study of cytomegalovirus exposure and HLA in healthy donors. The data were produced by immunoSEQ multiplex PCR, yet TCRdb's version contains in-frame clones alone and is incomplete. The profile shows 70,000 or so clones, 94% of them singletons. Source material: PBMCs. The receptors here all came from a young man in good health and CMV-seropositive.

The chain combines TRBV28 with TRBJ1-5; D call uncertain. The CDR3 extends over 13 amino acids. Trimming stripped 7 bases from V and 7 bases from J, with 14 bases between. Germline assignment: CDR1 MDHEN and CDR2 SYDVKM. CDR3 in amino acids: CASNEENKQPQHF. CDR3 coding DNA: TGTGCCAGCAATGAGGAGAACAAGCAGCCCCAGCATTTT. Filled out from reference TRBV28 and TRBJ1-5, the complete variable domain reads DVKVTQSSRYLVKRTGEKVFLECVQDMDHENMFWYRQDPGLGLRLIYFSYDVKMKEKGDIPEGYSVSREKKERFSLILESASTNQTSMYLCASNEENKQPQHFGDGTRLSIL.

In nucleotides, the CDR3 is TGCGCCAGCAGCTTGTCGGGGAGGGATACGCAGTATTTT. This gives the protein CASSLSGRDTQYF. The chain links TRBV5-1 to TRBJ2-3; D may be TRBD2 (6 bases). Trimming pared 1 base from V and 6 bases from J, leaving 9 bases between. There are 13 residues in the CDR3. The germline gives CDR1 SGHRS, CDR2 YFSETQ.

The DNA of the CDR3 is TGTGCCAGCAGTTTTAAAGGGGATGCCAATCAGCCCCAGCATTTT. It yields the protein CASSFKGDANQPQHF. The chain is built from TRBV27 and TRBJ1-5, with a tentative D call TRBD1 (5 bases). Germline CDR1 reads MNHEY; CDR2 reads SMNVEV (reference sequence). The CDR3 sequence is 15 residues long. Trimming removed 3 bases from V and 3 bases from J, with 12 bases in between.

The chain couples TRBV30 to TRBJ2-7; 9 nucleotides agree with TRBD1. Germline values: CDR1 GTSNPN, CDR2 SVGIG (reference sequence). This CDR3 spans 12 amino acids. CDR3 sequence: CAGGQGGYEQYF. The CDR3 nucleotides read TGTGCAGGGGGACAGGGAGGCTACGAGCAGTACTTC.

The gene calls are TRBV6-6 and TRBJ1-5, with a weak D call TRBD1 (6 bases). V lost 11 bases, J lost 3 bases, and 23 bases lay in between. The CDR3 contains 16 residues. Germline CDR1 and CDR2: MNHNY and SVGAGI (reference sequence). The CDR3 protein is CAGGGGPHASNQPQHF. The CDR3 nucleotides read TGTGCCGGGGGAGGGGGGCCCCACGCGTCCAATCAGCCCCAGCATTTT.

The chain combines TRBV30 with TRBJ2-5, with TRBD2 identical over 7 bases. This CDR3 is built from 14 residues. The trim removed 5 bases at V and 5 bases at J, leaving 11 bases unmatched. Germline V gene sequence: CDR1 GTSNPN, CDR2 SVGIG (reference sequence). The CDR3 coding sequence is TGTGCCTGGGGGGAGGGGAGGGGTCAGGAGACCCAGTACTTC. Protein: CAWGEGRGQETQYF.

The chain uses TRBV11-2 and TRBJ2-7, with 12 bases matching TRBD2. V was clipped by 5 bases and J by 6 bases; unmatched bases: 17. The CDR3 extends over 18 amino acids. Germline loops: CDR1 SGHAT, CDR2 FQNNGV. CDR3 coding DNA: TGTGCCAGCAGCCCGAGGCCTAGCGGGAGGGCCGGTATGGGCGAGCAGTACTTC. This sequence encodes CASSPRPSGRAGMGEQYF.

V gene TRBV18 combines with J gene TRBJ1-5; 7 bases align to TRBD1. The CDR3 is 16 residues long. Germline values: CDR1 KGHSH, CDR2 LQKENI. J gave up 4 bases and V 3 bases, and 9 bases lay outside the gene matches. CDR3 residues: CASSPNRQGPNQPQHF. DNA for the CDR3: TGTGCCAGCTCACCGAATAGACAGGGCCCAAATCAGCCCCAGCATTTT.